This T cell receptor (beta chain) was sequenced during a study of T cell responses to AZD1222 COVID-19 vaccine (dated by TCRdb to about 2021). With respect to the entire study: AZD1222 recipients whose second dose came at about 4 weeks and those whose second dose came at about 12 weeks were combined into one group, since spike-specific TCR depth and breadth did not differ between the two schedules. TCR sequencing was performed for more than 230 trial participants, of whom some 200 were given two doses of AZD1222 and around 25 were given two doses of MenACWY control vaccine. Trial participants were enrolled by age into 18-55, 56-69 and 70-plus year subgroups, with about 150, 28 and 57 TCR-sequenced participants respectively. Overall study results and their limits: After two AZD1222 doses, spike-specific TCR breadth and depth were significantly higher than at day 0 and than in MenACWY recipients. No day 14 peak-response samples were available, so repertoires were characterized only after the peak T cell response. Conclusions about previously exposed vaccinees are limited, since just a handful of AZD1222 recipients were seropositive for SARS-CoV-2 at baseline. Reportedly, close to half of the unique spike-specific TCRs recognized epitopes lying outside the regions that are mutated in the B.1.351 and B.1.1.7 variants. Participants were mostly white British and included more females than males, and it was suggested by the authors that clonal diversity may have been underestimated. In the small 56-69-year group, the increase in depth fell short of significance, most likely because of low power. Vaccine-associated CD4 TCRs spanned the whole spike protein, with dominant responses in regions 160-218 and 743-854.

A word on this clone: There is no known antigen for this receptor. No base quality values were provided; no much bigger clone lies one nucleotide off.

The CDR3 regions of human TCRbeta chains were analyzed by immunosequencing. The published analysis was carried out like this. Repertoire TCRs were checked for matches against a reference library of SARS-CoV-2-specific TCRs that had been generated using the MIRA antigen-specificity platform. Breadth meant the fraction of unique TCRs that were SARS-CoV-2-associated, whereas depth meant the fraction of total T cells that were SARS-CoV-2-associated. Each spike-specific TCR was assigned to its reactive spike region and to a CD4 or CD8 class using the MIRA data. Log10-transformed breadth and depth values were compared by one-way ANOVA with Sidak's multiple comparisons tests. The source is immuneACCESS, and TCRdb retained only in-frame sequences with V and J called. Part of the clones is not carried over; for the studies checked, unresolved V genes explain less than half of this, and the remainder is unexplained. V and J calls and clone size are given by that table; D and trimming were obtained from the DNA. This sample lists over 95,000 clones; 80% to 95% were detected once. The ten largest clonotypes hold 4.5% of the sample.

The sample's time point label is to be understood as: baseline before first vaccination. The vaccinee samples were drawn from two UK trials, COV001 and COV002, one of which was a single-blind randomized controlled phase 2/3 trial testing AZD1222 (ChAdOx1 nCoV-19) in healthy adults. Trial participant PBMC samples were collected at day 0 and day 28 after the second dose for TCRbeta chain sequencing. The receptor's source is an adult in good health. The material sequenced was peripheral blood, taken on day 0 of AZD1222 vaccination.

The sequence in DNA is TGCGCCAGCAGCCAAGCCGGGACCGGGGCCTACGAGCAGTACTTC. The resulting protein is CASSQAGTGAYEQYF. The chain links TRBV4-3 with TRBJ2-7, with the D gene possibly TRBD1 or TRBD2, each one fitting 5 bases. The germline ends are 12 bases apart after V is trimmed by 1 base and J by 2 bases. Per the germline V gene, LGHNA is the CDR1 and YSLEER is the CDR2. CDR3 length: 15 amino acids, cysteine to phenylalanine. Left in the record is the CDR3 DNA by itself, 45 bases read in frame from the first base.